Below, 3 T cell receptor beta chains from the same sample are listed, as sequenced in a study of post-analysis software for immune sequencing data. General study results and limits: Patients carried 4 or 5 TRBV segments more frequently than controls did, and TRBV5-6, TRBV5-1 and TRBV20-1 were among them.

Antigens of these TCRs are unknown. Researchers reported that TCR beta cDNA libraries carried unique molecular identifiers. TCRdb analysed the PCR reads with MiXCR anew, one entry per CDR3 protein. The sample includes 400,000 to 500,000 distinct CDR3 sequences, approximately 38% of them seen just once. The specimen sequenced was blood. The receptors were sampled from a girl aged 2 to 10 with multiple sclerosis.

This clonotype was seen a handful of times. This rearrangement joins TRBV28 to TRBJ2-7; 10 nucleotides agree with TRBD1. V gave up 3 bases and J gave up 6 bases; unmatched junction bases: 8. This CDR3 contains 15 residues. From germline, CDR1 is MDHEN and CDR2 SYDVKM. Here the CDR3 DNA reads TGTGCCAGCAGTTTGTCGGGACAGGGGTCGCGCGAGCAGTACTTC. Translating gives CASSLSGQGSREQYF.

Only a few counts were recorded for this clonotype. The chain employs TRBV6-5 and TRBJ1-1; a weak D match, TRBD1 (5 bases). V lost 4 bases to trimming and J lost 5 bases, with 11 bases between them. The length of the CDR3 is 13 residues. Germline CDR1 reads MNHEY; CDR2 reads SVGAGI. CDR3 DNA sequence: TGTGCCAGCAGTTGGCAGGGTGGAACTGAAGCTTTCTTT. It specifies CASSWQGGTEAFF.

The V gene is TRBV20-1, the J gene TRBJ2-1; D perhaps matches TRBD1 (5 bases). Trimming cost V 2 bases and J 3 bases, with 11 bases left between them. Germline loops: CDR1 DFQATT, CDR2 SNEGSKA (reference sequence). The CDR3 sequence is 14 residues long. The CDR3 sequence is CSARRGMGYNEQFF. In nucleotides, the CDR3 is TGCAGTGCTAGAAGGGGAATGGGCTACAATGAGCAGTTCTTC.